These T cell receptor beta chains were read from a single sample in a study of blood T cell repertoires in COVID-19. The data were produced by immunoSEQ multiplex PCR, yet TCRdb's version contains in-frame clones alone and is incomplete. The sample lists over 200,000 clones; more than 70% were seen once. The sequencing input was peripheral blood. Receptors were obtained from a woman aged 40 to 50 who had recovered from COVID-19. CDR3s include the opening cysteine and the closing phenylalanine or tryptophan. D genes are given only for firm matches. Size is omitted from some rows. Given values are once, few, many or a class for expanded clones.

V	D	J	length	size	DNA	CDR3
TRBV7-8	TRBD1	TRBJ1-2	17	NA	TGTGCCAGCAGCCCCAGGCCCGGGGGACAGGGGGTGGCTGGCTACACCTTC	CASSPRPGGQGVAGYTF
TRBV19	TRBD1	TRBJ2-7	13	NA	TGTGCCAGTAGTGGGGACAGGGGTTACGAGCAGTACTTC	CASSGDRGYEQYF
TRBV5-5	NA	TRBJ2-1	12	NA	TGTGCCAGCAGCCGAGTGGGGGGTGAGCAGTTCTTC	CASSRVGGEQFF
TRBV6-5	NA	TRBJ2-1	15	NA	TGTGCCAGCAGTCTCAGAGGTCCTTCTTACAATGAGCAGTTCTTC	CASSLRGPSYNEQFF
TRBV2	NA	TRBJ1-6	13	NA	TGTGCCAGCAGGGCAGACTATAATTCACCCCTCCACTTT	CASRADYNSPLHF
TRBV7-6	NA	TRBJ1-3	16	NA	TGTGCCAGCAGCTTATCCCCCGGGGTTCGCGGAAACACCATATATTTT	CASSLSPGVRGNTIYF
TRBV29-1	NA	TRBJ1-2	11	NA	TGCAGCGTTGAAGAGGGCCGCGGCTACACCTTC	CSVEEGRGYTF
TRBV12-3/TRBV12-4	NA	TRBJ2-3	13	once	TGTGCCAGCACGATCGGGAGCTCGGATACGCAGTATTTT	CASTIGSSDTQYF
TRBV7-2	NA	TRBJ2-1	14	NA	TGTGCCAGCAGCCCCGTGGGGCCCGACCACCAGCAGTTCTTC	CASSPVGPDHQQFF
TRBV6-2/TRBV6-3	TRBD2	TRBJ2-7	18	NA	TGTGCCAGCAGTTACTGGAACGCGGGGGGGACCACCCCCGGGGAGCAGTACTTC	CASSYWNAGGTTPGEQYF
TRBV4-3	NA	TRBJ2-1	15	NA	TGCGCCAGCAGCCAAGGGGGGAGGCTCTACAATGAGCAGTTCTTC	CASSQGGRLYNEQFF
TRBV19	TRBD2	TRBJ2-2	17	NA	TGTGCCAGTAGTAAACGACTAGCGGGAGGGCGGACCGGGGAGCTGTTTTTT	CASSKRLAGGRTGELFF
TRBV11-2	NA	TRBJ1-1	14	NA	TGTGCCAGCAGCCTCCTTGGGGGGGCCCCTGAAGCTTTCTTT	CASSLLGGAPEAFF
TRBV27	NA	TRBJ2-2	15	NA	TGTGCCAGCAGTCGCCGGGACTTGGGGACCGGGGAGCTGTTTTTT	CASSRRDLGTGELFF
TRBV7-2	NA	TRBJ2-2	15	NA	TGTGCCAGCAGCTTAAGCCGCCCCGGCACCGGGGAGCTGTTTTTT	CASSLSRPGTGELFF
TRBV29-1	NA	TRBJ2-7	15	NA	TGCAGCGTTGCACCGGGAGTGGGGTCCTTGGGCGAGCAGTACTTC	CSVAPGVGSLGEQYF
TRBV6-2/TRBV6-3	TRBD1	TRBJ1-2	15	NA	TGTGCCAGCACCCCAGACGGGACAGGGGCAACCGGCTACACCTTC	CASTPDGTGATGYTF
TRBV5-5	NA	TRBJ2-1	14	NA	TGTGCCAGCAGCCTTCTGGGGGGAATCCATGAGCAGTTCTTC	CASSLLGGIHEQFF
TRBV11-2	TRBD2	TRBJ2-2	19	NA	TGTGCCAGCACCCTCAAGGCCCAGACTAGCGCACTGAACACCGGGGAGCTGTTTTTT	CASTLKAQTSALNTGELFF
TRBV7-2	NA	TRBJ2-3	17	few	TGTGCCAGCAGCTTACTGGGGGCCAGTGCGGGAGCAGATACGCAGTATTTT	CASSLLGASAGADTQYF
TRBV18	NA	TRBJ1-2	13	NA	TGTGCCAGCTCACCCCCCCAGCGGCATGGCTACACCTTC	CASSPPQRHGYTF